This T cell receptor beta chain was documented in a study of control samples from healthy donors and cancer patients (dated by TCRdb to the early 2020s). Remarks on this clone: The antigen it recognizes is unknown. No base qualities exist here, and no much larger clone lies one base off it.

At the junction V is shortened by 5 bases and J by 0 bases; bases outside the gene matches: 5. The CDR3 starts with the cysteine, ends with the phenylalanine, and has 15 residues. Only the CDR3 part of the read is kept: 45 bases, read in frame from the first base. Taken from the germline V gene, the CDR1 and CDR2 loops are MDHEN and SYDVKM. Library preparation used the immunoSEQ multiplex PCR assay. TCRdb carries this immuneACCESS record with in-frame sequences only. Its versions omit some clonotypes, under half of them owing to an unresolved V gene in the studies checked, with the rest unexplained. This sample has 150,000 to 200,000 clones in its table, and about 90% of those were observed once. 2% to 2.5% of the sample is held by the ten biggest clonotypes.

The sample consisted of blood. The V and J segments used are TRBV28 and TRBJ2-7; TRBD1 fits 9 bases in the junction. The sequence was collected from a woman in her 40s in good health. The nucleotide sequence reads TGTGCCAGCAGTCTACAGGGGGCTTCCTCCTACGAGCAGTACTTC. Its protein reads: CASSLQGASSYEQYF.